This T cell receptor beta chain was observed in a study of technical replicates of blood from a handful of donors. Sequencing used immunoSEQ multiplex PCR; TCRdb keeps in-frame clones, though not all of them. This sample carries 80,000 or so clones, less than 99% of them seen once, and the ten largest clones take over 0.2%. Germline V gene lookup returns CDR1 SGHDT and CDR2 YYEEEE. The CDR3 has 13 amino acids. V lost 4 bases and J 3 bases, leaving 8 bases between the germline ends. The gene calls are TRBV5-6 and TRBJ2-1, with a tentative D call TRBD1 (6 bases). This TCR was recovered from a human donor in good health. Sequencing used T cells isolated from PBMCs. As DNA, the CDR3 is TGTGCCAGCAGCCCACAGGGCTACAATGAGCAGTTCTTC. Amino acid sequence: CASSPQGYNEQFF.